A single sample gave rise to the 24 T cell receptor beta chains below, sequenced in a study of blood T cell repertoires in COVID-19. Assay used: immunoSEQ multiplex PCR; TCRdb lists only in-frame clones, some missing. The data contain some 230,000 clones, 82% of them singletons. The sample consisted of PBMCs or T cells enriched from blood (not recorded which). These receptors were obtained from a man aged 40-49 years who had recovered from COVID-19.

V usage is TRBV21-1 and J usage is TRBJ2-5; TRBD2 was called by the table and not checked on the DNA. TRBV21-1 is a pseudogene segment. The CDR3 is 14 residues long. CDR3 amino acids: CASSKDPTPETQYF. Written as DNA, the CDR3 is TGTGCCAGCAGCAAAGATCCGACTCCTGAGACCCAGTACTTC.

V and J are TRBV30 and TRBJ1-2, with TRBD1 matching over 7 bases. This CDR3 has 15 residues. Germline V lookup: CDR1 GTSNPN, CDR2 SVGIG (reference sequence). The trim removed 0 bases at V and 4 bases at J, leaving 8 bases unmatched. The CDR3 here is CAWSVITGEGYGYTF. In DNA form, the CDR3 reads TGTGCCTGGAGTGTGATCACAGGGGAAGGCTATGGCTACACCTTC.

V and J are TRBV3-1 (or the pseudogene TRBV3-2) and TRBJ1-3; D possibly corresponds to TRBD1 (5 bases). The germline CDR1 and CDR2 sequences are LGHDT and YNNKEL (reference sequence). V lost 0 bases, J lost 1 base, and 16 bases lay in between. This CDR3 region has 18 residues. The CDR3 sequence is CASSQDLVGEVSGNTIYF. The DNA for the CDR3 is TGTGCCAGCAGCCAAGATCTGGTAGGGGAAGTGTCTGGAAACACCATATATTTT.

CDR3 protein: CASSEWGQGEDTQYF. In nucleotides, the CDR3 is TGTGCCAGCAGCGAGTGGGGACAGGGGGAAGATACGCAGTATTTT. The genes are TRBV9 and TRBJ2-3; 11 nucleotides match TRBD1. The trim removed 3 bases at V and 5 bases at J, leaving 5 bases unmatched. Germline V lookup: CDR1 SGDLS, CDR2 YYNGEE. This CDR3 spans 15 amino acids.

The chain combines TRBV5-1 with TRBJ2-7; TRBD1 aligns across 7 bases. The trim removed 4 bases at V and 2 bases at J, leaving 9 bases unmatched. The CDR3 extends over 15 amino acids. Germline V gives CDR1 SGHRS, CDR2 YFSETQ. The CDR3 DNA reads TGCGCCAGCAGCGTGACAGGGCTGAGGACCTACGAGCAGTACTTC. Translation: CASSVTGLRTYEQYF.

The rearrangement joins TRBV4-3 to TRBJ1-1; tentative D call: TRBD1 (5 bases). This CDR3 comprises 14 residues. V was trimmed by 0 bases and J by 5 bases, leaving 10 bases between them. Per germline, CDR1 LGHNA and CDR2 YSLEER. The CDR3 sequence: CASSQDGRATEAFF. The CDR3 coding sequence is TGCGCCAGCAGCCAAGATGGCAGGGCGACTGAAGCTTTCTTT.

V and J are TRBV7-3 and TRBJ1-1, with 7 nucleotides matching TRBD1. Germline V gene sequence: CDR1 SGHTA, CDR2 FQGTGA. V was pared by 5 bases and J by 4 bases, with 4 bases of the junction left unmatched. This CDR3 is built from 13 residues. The CDR3 DNA follows: TGTGCCAGCAGCCGGGCAGGGGGCACTGAAGCTTTCTTT. As protein: CASSRAGGTEAFF.

This chain joins TRBV11-2 and TRBJ2-1; 8 nucleotides align to TRBD2. V lost 5 bases to trimming and J lost 4 bases; unmatched junction nucleotides: 10. Germline loops: CDR1 SGHAT, CDR2 FQNNGV. This CDR3 comprises 16 residues. CDR3 in DNA: TGTGCCAGCAGCCCAGGGCGAGCGGGGGCATACAATGAGCAGTTCTTC. Protein product: CASSPGRAGAYNEQFF.

The J gene is TRBJ2-7, the V gene TRBV6-5, with 8 nucleotides matching TRBD2. The V gene's germline CDR1 is MNHEY and CDR2 SVGAGI. CDR3 size: 15 residues. V lost 0 bases to trimming and J lost 4 bases; unmatched junction nucleotides: 5. Here the CDR3 DNA reads TGTGCCAGCAGTTACTCAGACGGGGGGGCATACGAGCAGTACTTC. Its protein is CASSYSDGGAYEQYF.

The CDR3 loop is CASSSGQGEQFF. The CDR3 DNA follows: TGTGCCAGCAGTTCAGGGCAGGGTGAGCAGTTCTTC. The rearrangement joins TRBV28 to TRBJ2-1; possible D gene TRBD1, 5 bases. The V end lost 4 bases, the J end lost 9 bases, and 10 bases lay between the germline ends. This CDR3 comprises 12 residues. Per the germline V gene, CDR1 is MDHEN and CDR2 is SYDVKM.

The V and J genes are TRBV28 and TRBJ2-1; TRBD2 is a possible D gene (6 bases). The CDR3 extends over 13 amino acids. The germline V and J ends were trimmed by 9 bases and 6 bases, with 15 bases remaining between them. From germline, CDR1 is MDHEN and CDR2 SYDVKM. CDR3 loop: CASISTSTNEQFF. The DNA of the CDR3 is TGTGCCAGTATAAGTACTAGCACCAATGAGCAGTTCTTC.

This chain links TRBV28 with TRBJ1-6; D might be TRBD1 (6 bases). Germline CDR1 is MDHEN and CDR2 is SYDVKM. This CDR3 region has 15 residues. V shed 4 bases and J shed 9 bases, with 16 bases lying between them. CDR3 sequence (DNA): TGTGCCAGCAGTTCCTTTCCGGGACAAGCTTCACCCCTCCACTTT. Encoded protein: CASSSFPGQASPLHF. The full variable domain, in which reference TRBV28 and TRBJ1-6 provide the parts outside the CDR3, is DVKVTQSSRYLVKRTGEKVFLECVQDMDHENMFWYRQDPGLGLRLIYFSYDVKMKEKGDIPEGYSVSREKKERFSLILESASTNQTSMYLCASSSFPGQASPLHFGNGTRLTVT.

J is TRBJ1-5 and V is TRBV19; tentative D call: TRBD1 (6 bases). The CDR3 contains 13 residues. The ends were cut back, 5 bases at V and 6 bases at J, with 11 bases in the middle. Germline CDR1 LNHDA, CDR2 SQIVND (reference sequence). CDR3 sequence: CASSGTQGQPQHF. CDR3 bases: TGTGCCAGTAGTGGAACACAGGGTCAGCCCCAGCATTTT.

The J gene is TRBJ1-2, the V gene TRBV5-1; 9 bases match TRBD1. The CDR3 covers 13 residues. The J segment lost 4 bases and the V segment lost 4 bases, leaving 2 bases of the junction unmatched. Germline CDR1 and CDR2: SGHRS and YFSETQ. The CDR3 spells CASSRDRAYGYTF. CDR3 bases: TGCGCCAGCAGCCGGGACAGGGCCTATGGCTACACCTTC. Combining the CDR3 with reference TRBV5-1 and TRBJ1-2 gives the whole variable domain KAGVTQTPRYLIKTRGQQVTLSCSPISGHRSVSWYQQTPGQGLQFLFEYFSETQRNKGNFPGRFSGRQFSNSRSEMNVSTLELGDSALYLCASSRDRAYGYTFGSGTRLTVV.

This rearrangement joins TRBV5-1 to TRBJ2-1; TRBD1 is a possible D gene (5 bases). This CDR3 is 12 amino acids long. Germline V CDR1 and CDR2: SGHRS, YFSETQ. V dropped 1 base and J dropped 8 bases, with 7 bases sitting between them. The CDR3 is CASSLWGDEQFF. DNA for the CDR3: TGCGCCAGCAGCTTGTGGGGCGATGAGCAGTTCTTC. Full variable domain (missing parts from reference TRBV5-1 and TRBJ2-1): KAGVTQTPRYLIKTRGQQVTLSCSPISGHRSVSWYQQTPGQGLQFLFEYFSETQRNKGNFPGRFSGRQFSNSRSEMNVSTLELGDSALYLCASSLWGDEQFFGPGTRLTVL.

The chain combines TRBV5-4 with TRBJ2-7, with TRBD2 matching over 12 bases. Trimming at V came to 0 bases and at J to 6 bases, leaving 4 bases not matched to a gene. This CDR3 contains 15 residues. Germline CDR1 reads SGHNT; CDR2 reads YYREEE (reference sequence). CDR3 in DNA: TGTGCCAGCAGCTTGGCGGCTAGCGGGGGGGGCGAGCAGTACTTC. It yields the protein CASSLAASGGGEQYF.

This chain links TRBV6-2 or TRBV6-3 with TRBJ2-2; D possibly corresponds to TRBD1 (6 bases). With 2 bases removed from V and 4 bases from J, the gap between germline ends came to 14 bases. There are 16 residues in the CDR3. The V gene's germline CDR1 is MNHEY and CDR2 SVGEGT. The CDR3 loop reads CASSYEGGWGTGELFF. DNA of the CDR3: TGTGCCAGCAGTTACGAAGGGGGATGGGGCACCGGGGAGCTGTTTTTT.

This chain connects TRBV9 to TRBJ1-5; tentative D call: TRBD1 (5 bases). Trimming took 4 bases from V and 2 from J, leaving 10 bases between them. Germline CDR1 reads SGDLS; CDR2 reads YYNGEE. The CDR3 is 14 residues long. The CDR3 protein is CASSTGGGNQPQHF. The CDR3 DNA sequence: TGTGCCAGCAGCACCGGGGGTGGCAATCAGCCCCAGCATTTT.

This clone was counted between two and nine times. The rearrangement links TRBV19 to TRBJ2-7; D may be TRBD1 (6 bases). The CDR3 extends over 13 amino acids. Trimming removed 4 bases from V and 7 bases from J, with 14 bases in between. Germline V lookup: CDR1 LNHDA, CDR2 SQIVND (reference sequence). CDR3 protein: CASSTDRKWEQYF. CDR3 in DNA: TGTGCCAGTAGTACCGACAGGAAGTGGGAGCAGTACTTC.

The V call is TRBV4-3, the J call TRBJ2-5; TRBD2 might be the D (5 bases). The V gene's germline CDR1 is LGHNA and CDR2 YSLEER. This CDR3 is 14 amino acids long. V gave up 5 bases and J gave up 5 bases, with 15 bases separating them. The CDR3 spells CASSSATRSETQYF. Written as DNA, the CDR3 is TGCGCCAGCAGCTCGGCCACTAGAAGTGAGACCCAGTACTTC.

This chain connects TRBV19 to TRBJ2-1; D is perhaps TRBD1 (6 bases). The CDR3 length is 16 residues. V lost 8 bases, J lost 0 bases, and 17 bases lay in between. Germline lookup yields CDR1 LNHDA and CDR2 SQIVND (reference sequence). In DNA form, the CDR3 reads TGTGCCAGTCAGGGGCTTCAGCCTAGCTCCTACAATGAGCAGTTCTTC. Its protein is CASQGLQPSSYNEQFF. The full variable domain, with the rest looked up from reference TRBV19 and TRBJ2-1, is DGGITQSPKYLFRKEGQNVTLSCEQNLNHDAMYWYRQDPGQGLRLIYYSQIVNDFQKGDIAEGYSVSREKKESFPLTVTSAQKNPTAFYLCASQGLQPSSYNEQFFGPGTRLTVL.

The V call is TRBV29-1, the J call TRBJ1-4; D unclear. Per the germline V gene, CDR1 is SQVTM and CDR2 is ANQGSEA. V was shortened by 1 base and J by 3 bases, with 12 bases between the two germline ends. The CDR3 has 15 residues. The CDR3 protein is CSVEVEGRPNEKLFF. CDR3 bases: TGCAGCGTTGAAGTGGAGGGAAGACCTAATGAAAAACTGTTTTTT. The whole variable domain, remainder taken from reference TRBV29-1 and TRBJ1-4, is SAVISQKPSRDICQRGTSLTIQCQVDSQVTMMFWYRQQPGQSLTLIATANQGSEATYESGFVIDKFPISRPNLTFSTLTVSNMSPEDSSIYLCSVEVEGRPNEKLFFGSGTQLSVL.

This clone was recorded only once. The chain joins TRBV2 to TRBJ2-6; D unresolved. V was clipped by 8 bases and J by 0 bases, with 5 bases between them. There are 13 residues in the CDR3. Germline V CDR1 and CDR2: SNHLY, FYNNEI. This CDR3 reads CASESSGANVLTF. CDR3 DNA: TGTGCCAGCGAGAGCTCTGGGGCCAACGTCCTGACTTTC.

The CDR3 here is CASSLVTDYSNQPQHF. In DNA form, the CDR3 reads TGTGCCAGCAGCTTAGTGACAGATTATAGCAATCAGCCCCAGCATTTT. The chain is built from TRBV7-8 and TRBJ1-5; TRBD1 is a possible D gene (5 bases). This CDR3 is 16 amino acids long. V dropped 1 base and J dropped 0 bases, with 10 bases sitting between them. The germline gives CDR1 SGHVS, CDR2 FQNEAQ.